Shown below are 13 T cell receptor beta chains from a single sample sequenced in a study of identical twins. TCRdb used MiXCR to reprocess the 5' RACE reads, holding one entry per CDR3 protein. In the table there are 410,000 or so distinct CDR3 sequences, under 20% of which are singletons. The sequenced material came from naive T cells sorted from blood. These receptors came from a man in his fifties in good health.

The table lists this clonotype with a few counts. This rearrangement joins TRBV7-9 to TRBJ2-7; D unresolved. This CDR3 contains 12 residues. Per germline, CDR1 SEHNR and CDR2 FQNEAQ (reference sequence). The ends were cut back, 1 base at V and 6 bases at J, with 7 bases in the middle. This chain's CDR3 is CASSLVSVEQYF. In nucleotides, the CDR3 is TGTGCCAGCAGCTTAGTTTCAGTCGAGCAGTACTTC.

The J gene is TRBJ1-2, the V gene TRBV12-3 or TRBV12-4; D not resolved. Trimming removed 3 bases at V and 7 bases at J, with 3 bases between. This CDR3 comprises 10 residues. CDR3: CASSLRGYTF. The CDR3 region has the DNA TGTGCCAGCAGTTTGCGTGGCTACACCTTC.

CDR3 in DNA: TGTGCCAGCTCGGTAGCGGCCTCCTACAATGAGCAGTTCTTC. Translation: CASSVAASYNEQFF. The chain carries TRBV7-9 and TRBJ2-1; tentative D call: TRBD2 (6 bases). The length of the CDR3 is 14 residues. Trimming cost V 8 bases and J 0 bases, with 11 bases left between them. Germline CDR1 reads SEHNR; CDR2 reads FQNEAQ (reference sequence).

This chain connects TRBV20-1 to TRBJ2-7, with D perhaps being TRBD1 or TRBD2 (7 bases each). The CDR3 has 18 amino acids. The V gene's germline CDR1 is DFQATT and CDR2 SNEGSKA (reference sequence). The V end was cut by 6 bases, the J end by 0 bases, with 27 bases between. The CDR3 loop reads CSAIAPRGGPTSSYEQYF. The CDR3 DNA reads as TGCAGTGCGATAGCTCCCAGGGGGGGGCCCACAAGCTCCTACGAGCAGTACTTC.

The chain links TRBV7-6 to TRBJ2-5; possibly TRBD1 or TRBD2 for D (5 bases each). This CDR3 has 15 amino acids. Looked up from germline, CDR1 is SGHVS and CDR2 is FNYEAQ. Trimming took 0 bases from V and 2 from J, leaving 10 bases between them. The chain's CDR3 is CASSLATGPQETQYF. The CDR3 DNA is TGTGCCAGCAGCTTAGCCACGGGACCGCAAGAGACCCAGTACTTC.

The sample holds a few counts of this clonotype. The chain couples TRBV5-1 to TRBJ1-2; D is ambiguous. Per germline, CDR1 SGHRS and CDR2 YFSETQ. The CDR3 is 18 amino acids. Trimming cost V 1 base and J 4 bases, with 23 bases left between them. The CDR3 region is CASSLNPDGKVAGYGYTF. CDR3 nucleotide sequence: TGCGCCAGCAGCTTGAATCCCGACGGCAAAGTAGCGGGCTATGGCTACACCTTC.

Here the CDR3 reads CASSSNDGFTGTGELFF. The CDR3 DNA reads TGTGCCAGCAGCTCAAACGACGGGTTCACTGGGACCGGGGAGCTGTTTTTT. The gene calls are TRBV7-9 and TRBJ2-2; D is unresolved. V lost 4 bases, J lost 5 bases, and 20 bases lay in between. The CDR3 is made up of 17 amino acids. Germline assignment: CDR1 SEHNR and CDR2 FQNEAQ (reference sequence).

In this sample, this clonotype turned up many times. This chain links TRBV28 with TRBJ2-1, with D hard to call. The V gene's germline CDR1 is MDHEN and CDR2 SYDVKM. The CDR3 is made up of 14 amino acids. Deletions cut 3 bases from V and 8 bases from J, with 14 bases between. As DNA, the CDR3 is TGTGCCAGCAGTTTGAGCCAGCTGGGTCATGAGCAGTTCTTC. Translation gives CASSLSQLGHEQFF.

This clonotype has just a few counts. CDR3 coding DNA: TGCAGCGCGGGACAGCCGCGAGAGGAGCAGTACTTC. Translated: CSAGQPREEQYF. This sequence joins TRBV29-1 and TRBJ2-7; the match to TRBD1 covers 7 bases. The germline V gene encodes CDR1 SQVTM and CDR2 ANQGSEA. The V segment lost 7 bases and the J segment 7 bases; nucleotides outside the gene matches: 10. This CDR3 region has 12 residues.

This clonotype turned up a few times. J is TRBJ2-5 and V is TRBV20-1, with 11 bases matching TRBD2. V was pared by 1 base and J by 2 bases, with 12 bases of the junction left unmatched. The CDR3 length is 18 residues. CDR1 is DFQATT, CDR2 SNEGSKA, per germline (reference sequence). The CDR3 region is CSARGVARLAGGQETQYF. The CDR3 region has the DNA TGCAGTGCTAGAGGGGTGGCCCGGCTAGCGGGGGGACAAGAGACCCAGTACTTC.

This chain joins TRBV5-1 and TRBJ2-1; D remains unclear. The CDR3 contains 15 residues. Germline CDR1 SGHRS, CDR2 YFSETQ. Trimming removed 4 bases at V and 4 bases at J, with 15 bases between. The CDR3 is CASSTDWAKYNEQFF. CDR3 sequence (DNA): TGCGCCAGCAGCACAGACTGGGCGAAATACAATGAGCAGTTCTTC. Variable domain in full (rest from reference TRBV5-1 and TRBJ2-1): KAGVTQTPRYLIKTRGQQVTLSCSPISGHRSVSWYQQTPGQGLQFLFEYFSETQRNKGNFPGRFSGRQFSNSRSEMNVSTLELGDSALYLCASSTDWAKYNEQFFGPGTRLTVL.

There are a few counts of this clonotype. The chain is built from TRBV7-9 and TRBJ1-6; 10 bases align to TRBD1. The CDR3 is 16 residues long. Germline CDR1 and CDR2: SEHNR and FQNEAQ (reference sequence). V dropped 5 bases and J dropped 9; count of bases not matched to a gene: 10. CDR3 residues: CASSLSTGGLGSPLHF. The CDR3 DNA sequence: TGTGCCAGCAGCCTCTCGACAGGGGGCTTGGGTTCACCCCTCCACTTT.

V usage is TRBV5-1 and J usage is TRBJ1-3; D is uncertain. CDR1 SGHRS and CDR2 YFSETQ come from the germline V gene. V dropped 2 bases and J dropped 4 bases, with 1 base sitting between them. The length of the CDR3 is 11 residues. This CDR3 reads CASSFGNTIYF. The CDR3 nucleotides are TGCGCCAGCAGCTTCGGAAACACCATATATTTT.